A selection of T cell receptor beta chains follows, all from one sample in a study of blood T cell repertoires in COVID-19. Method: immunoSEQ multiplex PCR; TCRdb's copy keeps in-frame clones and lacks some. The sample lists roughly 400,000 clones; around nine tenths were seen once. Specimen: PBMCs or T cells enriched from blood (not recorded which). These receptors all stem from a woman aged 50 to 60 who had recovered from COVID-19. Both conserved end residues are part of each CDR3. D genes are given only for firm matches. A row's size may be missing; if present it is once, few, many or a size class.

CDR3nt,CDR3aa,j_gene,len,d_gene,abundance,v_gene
TGTGCCACACAAATGGGGGGAACCCAGTACTTC,CATQMGGTQYF,TRBJ2-5,11,.,.,TRBV24-1
TGTGCCAGCTCACCGTACAGGGGCAAAGACGAGCAGTACTTC,CASSPYRGKDEQYF,TRBJ2-7,14,TRBD1,.,TRBV18
TGTGCCAGCAGTTTTCCTAGGAACAGGGCGGTGAACACTGAAGCTTTCTTT,CASSFPRNRAVNTEAFF,TRBJ1-1,17,.,.,TRBV28
TGTGCCAGCAGTTTAAGCGGGCTGAACACTGAAGCTTTCTTT,CASSLSGLNTEAFF,TRBJ1-1,14,.,.,TRBV27
TGTGCCAGCAGCGTAGACCCGGGGGGGCCGTATGAGCAGTTCTTC,CASSVDPGGPYEQFF,TRBJ2-1,15,TRBD2,.,TRBV9
TGTGCCAGCAGCTGGGGAGGGGCAGGGACGCATGAAAAACTGTTTTTT,CASSWGGAGTHEKLFF,TRBJ1-4,16,.,.,TRBV5-8
TGTGCCAGCAGCCCCCGCACGGCTAGCGGCTCGGAGACCCAGTACTTC,CASSPRTASGSETQYF,TRBJ2-5,16,TRBD2,.,TRBV7-8
TGTGCCAGTAGTATGCCAGGGGCCGGCTACGAGCAGTACTTC,CASSMPGAGYEQYF,TRBJ2-7,14,.,.,TRBV19
TGTGCCAGCAGCTTAGCTGGGGGAGGCGAGCAGTACTTC,CASSLAGGGEQYF,TRBJ2-7,13,.,.,TRBV7-8
TGCGCCAGCAGCTCGGGGACTAGCGGATACGAGCAGTACTTC,CASSSGTSGYEQYF,TRBJ2-7,14,TRBD2,.,TRBV5-1
TGTGCCAGCAGCTTAGATAGGGACTCCGGGACTGCCGGGGAGCTGTTTTTT,CASSLDRDSGTAGELFF,TRBJ2-2,17,.,.,TRBV7-9
TGCGCCAGCAGCCCAATGGCGGGTACCGGGGAGCTGTTTTTT,CASSPMAGTGELFF,TRBJ2-2,14,.,once,TRBV5-1
TGCGCCAGCAGCCAAGTCACGGTGAACACTGAAGCTTTCTTT,CASSQVTVNTEAFF,TRBJ1-1,14,.,.,TRBV4-1
TGCGCCAGCAGCCAACCTACTCAGAAAGTCGGGAAAGATACGCAGTATTTT,CASSQPTQKVGKDTQYF,TRBJ2-3,17,.,.,TRBV4-1
TGTGCCAGTAGCGTACAGGGGGCGGATGGCTACACCTTC,CASSVQGADGYTF,TRBJ1-2,13,TRBD1,.,TRBV19
TGTGCCAGTAGTATGGGCCAGGGGGCTCACGATGAGCAGTTCTTC,CASSMGQGAHDEQFF,TRBJ2-1,15,TRBD1,.,TRBV19
TGTGCCAGCAGCCTCCGGGACAGGGGCCCTACTGAAGCTTTCTTT,CASSLRDRGPTEAFF,TRBJ1-1,15,TRBD1,.,TRBV3-1/TRBV3-2
TGTGCCAGCAGTGCGGACAGGACGGTTTTCCCCGGGGAGCTGTTTTTT,CASSADRTVFPGELFF,TRBJ2-2,16,TRBD1,once,TRBV27
TGTGCCAGCAGCTTAGCGGGGGACATGAACACTGAAGCTTTCTTT,CASSLAGDMNTEAFF,TRBJ1-1,15,.,.,TRBV5-6
TGTGCCAGTAGTGCCAGGACAGTGAACACTGAAGCTTTCTTT,CASSARTVNTEAFF,TRBJ1-1,14,.,.,TRBV19
TGCGCCAGCAGATCCGGGGTAGAGAGCAATCAGCCCCAGCATTTT,CASRSGVESNQPQHF,TRBJ1-5,15,.,.,TRBV5-1
TGTGCCAGCAGCCCAATACAGGGACACACTGAAGCTTTCTTT,CASSPIQGHTEAFF,TRBJ1-1,14,.,.,TRBV7-2
TGTGCCAGCAGGTCCATTGGGACTAGCGGGTGGACAGATACGCAGTATTTT,CASRSIGTSGWTDTQYF,TRBJ2-3,17,TRBD2,.,TRBV28
TGCGCCAGCAGCCAAATAGGCCAAGGAGACACTGAAGCTTTCTTT,CASSQIGQGDTEAFF,TRBJ1-1,15,.,.,TRBV4-1
TGTGCCAGTGACAGAACGGCGTCGACGGTGAGCACTGAAGCTTTCTTT,CASDRTASTVSTEAFF,TRBJ1-1,16,.,.,TRBV19
TGTGCCAGCCAGACGGGTTTCCAAGAGACCCAGTACTTC,CASQTGFQETQYF,TRBJ2-5,13,.,.,TRBV2
TGTGCCAGCACTCCAGGGGGCATAACTGAAGCTTTCTTT,CASTPGGITEAFF,TRBJ1-1,13,TRBD1,.,TRBV12-3/TRBV12-4
TGTGCCAGTAGTGGGCAAGGACAGGAAAGTTTACGTGGCTACACCTTC,CASSGQGQESLRGYTF,TRBJ1-2,16,TRBD1,.,TRBV19
TGTGCCAGTAGTATTAAGGTCCGCAGGGCAAAGACACTGAACACTGAAGCTTTCTTT,CASSIKVRRAKTLNTEAFF,TRBJ1-1,19,.,once,TRBV19